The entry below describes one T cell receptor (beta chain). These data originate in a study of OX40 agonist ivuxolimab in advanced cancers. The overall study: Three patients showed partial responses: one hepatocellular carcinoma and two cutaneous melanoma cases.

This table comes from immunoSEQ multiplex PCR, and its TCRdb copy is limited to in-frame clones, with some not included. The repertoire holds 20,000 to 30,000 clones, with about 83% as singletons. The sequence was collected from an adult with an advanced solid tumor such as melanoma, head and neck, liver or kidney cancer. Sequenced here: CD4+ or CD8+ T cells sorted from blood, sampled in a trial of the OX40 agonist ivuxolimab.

The CDR3 bases are TGTGCCAGCAGCTTAGGCGGGACAGGGAGGGATCAGCCCCAGCATTTT. Translated: CASSLGGTGRDQPQHF. The chain uses TRBV7-9 and TRBJ1-5; 9 bases match TRBD1. Germline CDR1 is SEHNR and CDR2 is FQNEAQ (reference sequence). This CDR3 comprises 16 residues. V shed 1 base and J 5 bases; nucleotides not matched to a gene: 6.